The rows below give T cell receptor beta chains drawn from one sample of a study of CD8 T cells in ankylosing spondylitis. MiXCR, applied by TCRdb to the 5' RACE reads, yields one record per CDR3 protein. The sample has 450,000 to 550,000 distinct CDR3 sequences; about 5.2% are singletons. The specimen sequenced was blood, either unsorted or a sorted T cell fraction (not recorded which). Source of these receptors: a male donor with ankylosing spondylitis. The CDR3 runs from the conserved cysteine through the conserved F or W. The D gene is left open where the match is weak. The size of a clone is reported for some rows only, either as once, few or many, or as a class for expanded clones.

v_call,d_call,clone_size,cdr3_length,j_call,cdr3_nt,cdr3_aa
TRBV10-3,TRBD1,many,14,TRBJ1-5,TGTGCCATCAGGGGGACAGGGGAAAATCAGCCCCAGCATTTT,CAIRGTGENQPQHF
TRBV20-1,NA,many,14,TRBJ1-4,TGCAGTGCCCCTGACCAACAGGGTGGGGAAAAACTGTTTTTT,CSAPDQQGGEKLFF
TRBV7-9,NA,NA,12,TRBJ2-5,TGTGCCAGCAGCTTTAACAGGGAGACCCAGTACTTC,CASSFNRETQYF
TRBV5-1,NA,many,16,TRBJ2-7,TGCGCCAGCAGCTTGATTTGGCGGGATGCGGGCGGCGAGCAGTACTTC,CASSLIWRDAGGEQYF
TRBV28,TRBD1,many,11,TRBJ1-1,TGTGCCAGCAGCAAAACAGGGGTAGCTTTCTTT,CASSKTGVAFF
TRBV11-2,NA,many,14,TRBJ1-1,TGTGCCAGCAGCTTAACCCATAGGAACACTGAAGCTTTCTTT,CASSLTHRNTEAFF
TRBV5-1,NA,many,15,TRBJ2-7,TGCGCCAGCAGCCCCGACGGATCGGGGATCGACGAGCAGTACTTC,CASSPDGSGIDEQYF
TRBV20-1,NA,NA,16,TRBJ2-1,TGCAGTGCTAGAGGAATTAAAGCGCCAATCTACAATGAGCAGTTCTTC,CSARGIKAPIYNEQFF
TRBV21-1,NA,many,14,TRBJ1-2,TGTGCCAGCAGCAGCCGACAGGGACACTATGGCTACACCTTC,CASSSRQGHYGYTF
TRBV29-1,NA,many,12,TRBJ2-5,TGCAGCGTTGAGTATTACTTAAAGACCCAGTACTTC,CSVEYYLKTQYF
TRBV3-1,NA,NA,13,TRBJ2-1,TGTGCCAGCAGCCAAGGGCAAGGAGGCGAGCAGTTCTTC,CASSQGQGGEQFF
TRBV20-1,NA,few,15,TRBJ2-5,TGCAGTGCTAGAGGCTTTCGGCGGGCGGGGGAGACCCAGTACTTC,CSARGFRRAGETQYF
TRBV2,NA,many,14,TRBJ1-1,TGTGCCAGCGGGGGTCTGGCGTCGAACACTGAAGCTTTCTTT,CASGGLASNTEAFF
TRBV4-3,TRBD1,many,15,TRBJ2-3,TGCGCCAGCAGCCGAGTCGAGACAGGGGACGATACGCAGTATTTT,CASSRVETGDDTQYF
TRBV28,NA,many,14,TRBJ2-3,TGTGCCAGCAGTTTATTCCGACTTGCAGATACGCAGTATTTT,CASSLFRLADTQYF
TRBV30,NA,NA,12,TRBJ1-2,TGCCAAAACCGGGACTACCCTCCTGGCTACACCTTC,CQNRDYPPGYTF
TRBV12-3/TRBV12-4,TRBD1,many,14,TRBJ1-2,TGTGCCAGCAGTCTCCTGACAGGGGTCTATGGCTACACCTTC,CASSLLTGVYGYTF
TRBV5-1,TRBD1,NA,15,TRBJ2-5,TGCGCCAGCAGCATCCAGGGGGTGAAACAAGAGACCCAGTACTTC,CASSIQGVKQETQYF
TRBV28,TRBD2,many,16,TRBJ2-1,TGTGCCAGCAGTTTATTTGCGGGAGGAGCCTACAATGAGCAGTTCTTC,CASSLFAGGAYNEQFF
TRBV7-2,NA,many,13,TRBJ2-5,TGTGCCAGCAGCTTAGACAGGGGACCTGCGCGGGAGTTC,CASSLDRGPAREF
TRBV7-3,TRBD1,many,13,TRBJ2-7,TGTGCCAGCAGCCGGGACAGGGAAGCGGAGCAGTACTTC,CASSRDREAEQYF
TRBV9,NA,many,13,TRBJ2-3,TGTGCCAGCAGCGTGGGAGGCGGGAATACGCAGTATTTT,CASSVGGGNTQYF
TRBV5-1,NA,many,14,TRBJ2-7,TGCGCCAGCAGCTTTCAAGGGCCCTCCTACGAGCAGTACTTC,CASSFQGPSYEQYF
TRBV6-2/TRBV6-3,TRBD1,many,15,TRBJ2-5,TGTGCCAGCAGTTTGGACAGGGGGCGATCGGAGACCCAGTACTTC,CASSLDRGRSETQYF
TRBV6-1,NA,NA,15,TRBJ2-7,TGTGCCAGCCGTCCGAACTCGGTAGCCCCTTACGAGCAGTACTTC,CASRPNSVAPYEQYF
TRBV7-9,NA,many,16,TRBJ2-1,TGTGCCAGCAGCCCGTTCCGGGACCCTTACGACAATGAGCAGTTCTTC,CASSPFRDPYDNEQFF
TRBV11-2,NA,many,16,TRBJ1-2,TGTGCCAGCAGCTTAAACCGGCCTACCAACGGCTATGGCTACACCTTC,CASSLNRPTNGYGYTF
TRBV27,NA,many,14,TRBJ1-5,TGTGCCAGCAGTTTATTTGGAAGCAATCAGCCCCAGCATTTT,CASSLFGSNQPQHF
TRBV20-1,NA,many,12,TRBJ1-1,TGCAGTGCCTCGACAGAAAACACTGAAGCTTTCTTT,CSASTENTEAFF
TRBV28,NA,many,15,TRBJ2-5,TGTGCCAGCAGTGACTTGGACGGTTACCAAGAGACCCAGTACTTC,CASSDLDGYQETQYF
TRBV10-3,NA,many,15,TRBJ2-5,TGTGCCATCAGTGAGTCGTTGTCCTGGGCGAAGACCCAGTACTTC,CAISESLSWAKTQYF
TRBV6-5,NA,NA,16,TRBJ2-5,TGTGCCAGCAGTTATAACCGTTTCGGGAACCAAGAGACCCAGTACTTC,CASSYNRFGNQETQYF
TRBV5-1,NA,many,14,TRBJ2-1,TGCGCCAGCAGTGGAGGATTGGTGCTCGATGAGCAGTTCTTC,CASSGGLVLDEQFF
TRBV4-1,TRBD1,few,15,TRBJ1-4,TGCGCCAGCAGCCGCGCCGGACAGGCGGAAGAAAAACTGTTTTTT,CASSRAGQAEEKLFF
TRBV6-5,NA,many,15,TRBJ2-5,TGTGCCAGCAGTTACGTCTCAGGGATCCAAGAGACCCAGTACTTC,CASSYVSGIQETQYF
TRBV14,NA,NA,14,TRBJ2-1,TGTGCCAGCAGCCACGACCAAGGGACACTGACCCAGTTCTTC,CASSHDQGTLTQFF
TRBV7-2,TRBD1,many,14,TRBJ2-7,TGTGCCAGCAGCTTGTACAGGGGGTCCTACGAGCAGTACTTC,CASSLYRGSYEQYF
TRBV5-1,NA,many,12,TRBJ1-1,TGCGCCAGCAGCCCCAACGACAGGAGTGTTTTCTTT,CASSPNDRSVFF
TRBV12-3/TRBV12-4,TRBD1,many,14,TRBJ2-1,TGTGCCAGCAGGGGGGACAGGGCACGCAATGAGCAGTTCTTC,CASRGDRARNEQFF
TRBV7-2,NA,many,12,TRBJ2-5,TGTGCCACCGGAGAGAGCCAAGAGACCCAGTACTTC,CATGESQETQYF
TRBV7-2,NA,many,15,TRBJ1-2,TGTGCCAGCAGCTTAGCGCCCGTGGGTTACTATGGCTACACCTTC,CASSLAPVGYYGYTF
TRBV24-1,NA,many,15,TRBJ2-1,TGTGCCACCAGTGTCCCGAACTCACTTTACAATGAGCAGTTCTTC,CATSVPNSLYNEQFF
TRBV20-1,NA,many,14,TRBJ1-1,TGCAGTGCTAGAGACCTAGGGGGGGAGACTGAAGCTTTCTTT,CSARDLGGETEAFF
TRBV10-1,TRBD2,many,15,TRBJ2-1,TGCGCCACCGGGACTAGCGGGAGGGCCTTGAATGAGCAGTTCTTC,CATGTSGRALNEQFF
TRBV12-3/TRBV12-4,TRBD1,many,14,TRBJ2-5,TGTGCCAGCAGTCCCCGACAGGGGACAGAGACCCAGTACTTC,CASSPRQGTETQYF